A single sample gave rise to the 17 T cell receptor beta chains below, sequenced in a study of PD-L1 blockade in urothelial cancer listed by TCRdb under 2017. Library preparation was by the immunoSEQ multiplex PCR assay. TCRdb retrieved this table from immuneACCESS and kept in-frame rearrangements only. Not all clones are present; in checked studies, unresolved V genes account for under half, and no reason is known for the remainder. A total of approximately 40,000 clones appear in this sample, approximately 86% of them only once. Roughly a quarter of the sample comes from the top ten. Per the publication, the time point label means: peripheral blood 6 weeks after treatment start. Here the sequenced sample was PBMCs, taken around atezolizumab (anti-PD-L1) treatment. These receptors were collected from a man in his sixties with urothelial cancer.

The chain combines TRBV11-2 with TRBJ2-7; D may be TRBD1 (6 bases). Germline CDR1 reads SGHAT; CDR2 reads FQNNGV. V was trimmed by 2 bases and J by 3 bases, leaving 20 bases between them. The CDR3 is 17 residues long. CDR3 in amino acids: CASSLRVGATGNYEQYF. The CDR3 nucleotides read TGTGCCAGCAGCTTAAGGGTAGGGGCAACAGGGAACTACGAGCAGTACTTC.

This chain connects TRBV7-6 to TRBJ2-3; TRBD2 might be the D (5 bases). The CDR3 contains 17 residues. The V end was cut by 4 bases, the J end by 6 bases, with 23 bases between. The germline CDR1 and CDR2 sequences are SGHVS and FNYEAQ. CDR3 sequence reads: CASSSGGRGPEGDTQYF. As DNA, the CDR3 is TGTGCCAGCAGCTCCGGCGGACGGGGTCCCGAGGGTGATACGCAGTATTTT.

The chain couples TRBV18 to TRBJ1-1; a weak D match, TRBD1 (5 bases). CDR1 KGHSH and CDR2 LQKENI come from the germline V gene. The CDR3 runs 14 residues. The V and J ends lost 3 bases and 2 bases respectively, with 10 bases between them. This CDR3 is CASSPLRENTEAFF. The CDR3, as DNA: TGTGCCAGCTCACCTCTCAGGGAAAACACTGAAGCTTTCTTT.

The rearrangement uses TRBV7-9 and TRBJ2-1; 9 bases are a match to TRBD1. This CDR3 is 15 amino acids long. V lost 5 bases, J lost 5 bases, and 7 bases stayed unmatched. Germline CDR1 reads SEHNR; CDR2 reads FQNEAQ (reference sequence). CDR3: CASSLDRGSHNEQFF. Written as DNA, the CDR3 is TGTGCCAGCAGCCTGGACAGGGGAAGCCACAATGAGCAGTTCTTC.

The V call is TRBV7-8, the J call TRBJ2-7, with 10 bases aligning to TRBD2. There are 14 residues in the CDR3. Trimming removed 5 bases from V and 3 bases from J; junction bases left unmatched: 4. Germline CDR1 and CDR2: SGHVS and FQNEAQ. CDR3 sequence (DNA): TGTGCCAGCAGCCCTAGCGGGAGCGGCTACGAGCAGTACTTC. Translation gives CASSPSGSGYEQYF. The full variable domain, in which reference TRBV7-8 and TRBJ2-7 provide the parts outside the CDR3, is GAGVSQSPRYKVAKRGQDVALRCDPISGHVSLFWYQQALGQGPEFLTYFQNEAQLDKSGLPSDRFFAERPEGSVSTLKIQRTQQEDSAVYLCASSPSGSGYEQYFGPGTRLTVT.

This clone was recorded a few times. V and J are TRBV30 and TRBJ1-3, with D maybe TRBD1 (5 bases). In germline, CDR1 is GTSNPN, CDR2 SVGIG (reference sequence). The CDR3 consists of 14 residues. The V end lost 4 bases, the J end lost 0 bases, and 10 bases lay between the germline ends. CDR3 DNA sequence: TGTGCCTGGACCCGACAGCACTCTGGAAACACCATATATTTT. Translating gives CAWTRQHSGNTIYF.

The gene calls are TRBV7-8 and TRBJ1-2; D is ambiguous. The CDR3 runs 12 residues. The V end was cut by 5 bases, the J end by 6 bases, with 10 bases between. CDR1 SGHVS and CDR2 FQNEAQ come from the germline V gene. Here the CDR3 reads CASSLVGDGYTF. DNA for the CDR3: TGTGCCAGCAGCCTGGTGGGAGATGGCTACACCTTC.

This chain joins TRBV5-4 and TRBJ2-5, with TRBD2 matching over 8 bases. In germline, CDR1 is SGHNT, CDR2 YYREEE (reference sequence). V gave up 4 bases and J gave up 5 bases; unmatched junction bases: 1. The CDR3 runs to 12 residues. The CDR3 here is CASSRGGETQYF. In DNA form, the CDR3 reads TGTGCCAGCAGCCGGGGGGGTGAGACCCAGTACTTC. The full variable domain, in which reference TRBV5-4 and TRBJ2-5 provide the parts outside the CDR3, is ETGVTQSPTHLIKTRGQQVTLRCSSQSGHNTVSWYQQALGQGPQFIFQYYREEENGRGNFPPRFSGLQFPNYSSELNVNALELDDSALYLCASSRGGETQYFGPGTRLLVL.

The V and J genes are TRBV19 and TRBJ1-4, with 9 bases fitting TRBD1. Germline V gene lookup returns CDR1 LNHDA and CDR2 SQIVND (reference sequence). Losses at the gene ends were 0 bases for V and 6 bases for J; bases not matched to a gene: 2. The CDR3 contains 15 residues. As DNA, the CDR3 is TGTGCCAGTAGTATAGATTGGACAGGGGATGAAAAACTGTTTTTT. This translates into CASSIDWTGDEKLFF.

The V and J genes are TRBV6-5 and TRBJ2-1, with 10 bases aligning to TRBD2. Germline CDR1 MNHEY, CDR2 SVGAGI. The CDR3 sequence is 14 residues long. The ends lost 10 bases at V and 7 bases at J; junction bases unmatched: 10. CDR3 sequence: CATSSLAGVNEQFF. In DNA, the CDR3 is TGTGCCACCAGCAGTCTAGCGGGAGTAAATGAGCAGTTCTTC.

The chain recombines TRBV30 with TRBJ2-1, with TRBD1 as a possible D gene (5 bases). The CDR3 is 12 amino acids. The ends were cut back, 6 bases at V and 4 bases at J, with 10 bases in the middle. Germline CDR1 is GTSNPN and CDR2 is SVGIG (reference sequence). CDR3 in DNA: TGTGCCTGCCGACAGATTTACAATGAGCAGTTCTTC. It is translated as CACRQIYNEQFF.

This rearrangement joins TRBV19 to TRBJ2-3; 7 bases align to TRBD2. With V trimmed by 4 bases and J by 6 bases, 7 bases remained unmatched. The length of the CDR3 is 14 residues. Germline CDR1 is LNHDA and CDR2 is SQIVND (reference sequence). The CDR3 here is CASSKGGRPDTQYF. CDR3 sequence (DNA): TGTGCCAGTAGTAAGGGAGGGCGCCCCGATACGCAGTATTTT.

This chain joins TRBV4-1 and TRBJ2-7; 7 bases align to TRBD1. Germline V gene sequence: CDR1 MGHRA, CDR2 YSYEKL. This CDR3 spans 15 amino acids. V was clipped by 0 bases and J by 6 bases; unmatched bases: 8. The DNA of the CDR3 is TGCGCCAGCAGCCAAGATTGGTCAGGGGGTGCCGAGCAGTACTTC. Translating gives CASSQDWSGGAEQYF.

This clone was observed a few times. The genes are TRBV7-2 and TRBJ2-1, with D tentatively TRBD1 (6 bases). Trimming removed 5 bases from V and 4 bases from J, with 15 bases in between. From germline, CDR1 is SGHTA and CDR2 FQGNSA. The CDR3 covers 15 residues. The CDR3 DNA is TGTGCCAGCAGCCCCCACCGGCAGGGGTACAATGAGCAGTTCTTC. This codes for CASSPHRQGYNEQFF.

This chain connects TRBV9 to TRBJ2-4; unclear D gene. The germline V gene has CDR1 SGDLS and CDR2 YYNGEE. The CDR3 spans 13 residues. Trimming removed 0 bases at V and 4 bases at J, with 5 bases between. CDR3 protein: CASSVEPKNIQYF. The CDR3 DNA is TGTGCCAGCAGCGTAGAGCCGAAAAACATTCAGTACTTC.

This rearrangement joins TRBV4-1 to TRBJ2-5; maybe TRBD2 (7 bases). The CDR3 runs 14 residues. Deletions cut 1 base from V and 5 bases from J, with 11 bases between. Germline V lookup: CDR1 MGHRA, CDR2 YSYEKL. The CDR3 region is CASSQAQGGETQYF. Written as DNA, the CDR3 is TGCGCCAGCAGCCAAGCACAGGGAGGGGAGACCCAGTACTTC.

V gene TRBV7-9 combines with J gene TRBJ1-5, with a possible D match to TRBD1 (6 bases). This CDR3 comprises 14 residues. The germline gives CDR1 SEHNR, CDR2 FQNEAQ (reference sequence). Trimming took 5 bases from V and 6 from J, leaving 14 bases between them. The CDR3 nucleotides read TGTGCCAGCAGCCCCAGGGGTCTGTTTCAGCCCCAGCATTTT. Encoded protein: CASSPRGLFQPQHF.